This section outlines one TCR beta chain sequence together with its context. CDR1 is SEHNR, CDR2 FQNEAQ, per germline (reference sequence). CDR3 length equals 15 residues. V shed 0 bases, J shed 9 bases, and the junction held 8 bases outside the gene matches. This sample was taken from a study of blood T cell repertoires in COVID-19. For the study at large: Sources were T cells, B-cell-depleted T cells, or PBMCs; the material itself was cDNA or gDNA.

Authors' methods: From reference gene primer amplification, estimates of nucleated cell counts were derived. The method was immunoSEQ multiplex PCR; TCRdb's version includes in-frame clones alone and lacks a portion of them. The DNA was the basis for D and trimming; V, J and clone size are from that table. The sample shows 200,000 to 250,000 clones, about nine tenths of them seen only once. The sample was peripheral blood. The TCR was taken from a man between 50 and 59 years old with COVID-19, enrolled during active disease. V usage is TRBV7-9 and J usage is TRBJ2-1; 7 bases line up with TRBD2. CDR3 protein: CASSLALGLVSEQFF. For the CDR3, the DNA is TGTGCCAGCAGCTTAGCGCTAGGACTAGTTTCTGAGCAGTTCTTC.